This TCR beta chain was sequenced in a study of cytomegalovirus exposure and HLA in healthy donors (dated 2017 in TCRdb). General notes on the study: In an earlier analysis of some 610 of the donors, around 300 Gb of sequence data and 117 million unique TCR beta sequences from some 170 million T cells were reported. The study aimed to test whether cataloging public T cell receptors could reveal signatures of past pathogen exposure. To decide whether each TCR beta V gene segment behaved as functional or pseudogenic, an earlier analysis of some 600 of the donors relied on high-throughput TCR beta sequencing. Across 398 genotyped donors of the cohort, an average of about 200,000 unique TCR beta nucleotide sequences per donor were sequenced, and around 20% of those sequences were non-productive. An early release that covered fewer than 750 HLA-typed donors contained 250 to 350 gigabases of sequencing data and around 85 million unique TCR sequences. In a later genetic analysis, genome-wide SNP genotypes for about 65% of the roughly 700 donors were used, and that subset was treated as a discovery cohort. In the later analysis, no new phenotypic data were used to find candidate immune exposures; instead, reliance was placed on TCR beta sequences and their occurrence across donors. The number of donors typed differed by locus, with 629-630 for A, B, C, DRB1 and DQB1, roughly 550 for DQA1, 600 to 610 for DPA1, and some 440 for DPB1. HLA typing included class I and class II loci at four-digit resolution. Of the approximately 370 genotyped donors, 80% to 90% were placed in the genetic ancestry cluster associated with self-reported Caucasian donors. The study profiled the T cell repertoires of 666 subjects by immunosequencing and related them to cytomegalovirus serostatus. Because of strong linkage in the cohort, a few DR-DQ haplotypes were treated as single units for association and clustering. In a later analysis, previously published TCR beta repertoires from roughly 710 donors were re-analyzed and high-resolution HLA genotyping was added so that TCR occurrence patterns could be studied. Besides the first cohort of 500 to 700 subjects, a separate validation cohort made up of around 120 different subjects was used. Donor age, sex, ethnicity and CMV serostatus were compiled alongside the repertoire data. Every discovery cohort repertoire had been produced on one sequencing platform. To predict cytomegalovirus infection status, the study combined high-throughput TCR immunosequencing, statistical association of individual TCRs with disease status, and machine learning.

Library method: the immunoSEQ multiplex PCR assay. For the multiplex PCR, a mixture combining 60 forward primers for TCR Vbeta segments and 13 reverse primers for TCR Jbeta segments was used. A multiplex PCR assay on genomic DNA amplified the CDR3 region of rearranged TCR beta genes. On the Illumina HiSeq System, the amplified TCR beta libraries were sequenced as 87-base-pair reads. The study's own analysis went as follows. In a later analysis, tens of millions of unique TCR beta chains were counted across the roughly 610 repertoires, and about 9.9 million of these chains were shared by at least two donors. To remove PCR and sequencing errors, raw reads were error-corrected and collapsed into unique sequences using a nearest-neighbor algorithm that merged closely related sequences. To assign V, D and J gene segments, CDR3 sequences were aligned to IMGT reference sequences. For a sequence to be retained, at least a six-nucleotide match to both a V gene segment and a J gene segment was required. Rearrangements were called productive when the CDR3 lacked stop codons and stayed in frame with V and J; all others were non-productive. CDR3 was defined by IMGT convention, running from the second conserved V-encoded cysteine to the conserved J-encoded phenylalanine. Sequences without an unambiguous match to a single V gene segment were excluded from the earlier analysis of 450 to 650 of the donors. An earlier analysis of some 610 of the donors called V segments functional above 56.7% productive rearrangements and segregating when the between-donor standard deviation exceeded 5%. To diagnose cytomegalovirus status from the catalog of TCR beta chain sequences, a statistical classification framework was built. V and J gene assignment, in a later analysis, came from comparing TCR nucleotide sequences with IMGT/GENE-DB human TR gene sequences. A later analysis assigned CDR3 sequences and most-parsimonious VDJ recombination scenarios with the TCRdist pipeline. In a later analysis, each TCR beta chain was defined by its CDR3 amino acid sequence together with its V-gene family, and reads lacking a unique V-gene family were excluded. To address suspected cross-contamination and a sequencing artifact, a later analysis removed 450 to 700 highly shared, low-generation-probability nucleotide sequences. For each public chain, a later analysis derived a clonal expansion index from normalized ranks of inferred template counts within each repertoire. Generation probabilities in a later analysis came from a VDJ recombination model fitted to out-of-frame rearrangements, and those results were checked against IGoR. In a later analysis, hypergeometric tests were used to score TCR-TCR, TCR-HLA and TCR-CMV co-occurrence, with a repertoire-size bias correction applied to TCR pairs. A later analysis estimated false discovery rates by permuting HLA or CMV assignments 20 times. In a later analysis, co-occurring TCRs were grouped using DBSCAN, with TCRdist sequence similarity added in when clustering inside HLA-allele-positive subsets. For co-occurrence clustering, repertoires with fewer than 30,000 or more than 120,000 public chains were excluded, along with five repertoires with anomalous nucleotide sharing. TCRdb retrieved this table from immuneACCESS and kept in-frame rearrangements only. Not all clones are present; in checked studies, unresolved V genes account for under half, and no reason is known for the remainder. Clone size and V and J calls were adopted from that table, with D and trimming inferred from the DNA. This sample has 100,000 or so clones in its table, and about three fifths of those were observed once. Of the sample, more than 4.5% falls within the top ten clones.

To note about this clone: Its binding antigen is unknown. Per-base qualities were not stored, and no clone one base away is much larger.

Study-level results and caveats: A further reported finding was that TCR beta sequences accurately predicted the HLA-A and HLA-B alleles for most subjects in the first cohort. According to a later genetic analysis, donors in an Asian-associated ancestry cluster had fewer N-insertions in productive TCRs than the approximately 700-donor mean. V-gene and J-gene trimming of TCR beta chains was associated with a missense DCLRE1C variant in a later genetic analysis, and the association was replicated in an independent cohort. For the cohort, immune exposure information was limited to CMV serostatus. In a later analysis, the rate of TCR association differed among HLA loci, with DRB1 alleles having the most associated TCRs and HLA-C alleles having the fewest. A cluster of highly shared sequence variants was judged likely to represent a technical artifact of the sequencing pipeline. The presence/absence analyses assumed that sequencing depth was roughly uniform across donors, and that assumption may not be true. Some IMGT-functional V segments, including TRBV6-2 and TRBV6-3, could not be told apart with the 87-base-pair reads, so those segments were excluded. Because counts were too low, about 18 rarely observed V segments, including chromosome 9 orphons, were excluded from the earlier analysis of around 640 of the donors. Correlated functional status among segregating V segments might be attributable to linkage disequilibrium, but an unknown experimental factor could not be ruled out. Most TCR sequences were observed very rarely across donors, whereas some public TCRs were present in many individuals. The authors suggested that the approach could potentially be extended to other disease states and immunological phenotypes. In a later analysis, HLA-associated TCR beta chains were found to be more clonally expanded and to have lower generation probabilities than equally common non-associated chains. The study gave a list of 150 to 200 TCR beta chains associated with cytomegalovirus. In a later analysis, most CMV-associated TCR beta chains were found to appear HLA-restricted, with HLA associations seemingly driven largely by CMV exposure. The cohort was sequenced for TCR beta chains only, and without alpha or paired-chain data the features that could be detected were limited. In an earlier analysis of around 500 of the donors, most TCR beta V segments appeared in productive rearrangements about 87% or about 30% of the time, broadly matching IMGT annotations. Strong co-occurrence of HLA alleles, especially DR and DQ, made assigning TCR associations to individual alleles difficult. A few of the identified cytomegalovirus-associated TCR beta chains were confirmed in vitro to be specific for cytomegalovirus antigens. Cytomegalovirus status was reported to be diagnosed by the classifier with high specificity and sensitivity in both the original and validation cohorts. Specific HLA alleles were associated with more than 15,000 TCR beta sequences at a false discovery rate of 0.05 in a later analysis. Because some donors lacked HLA typing at each locus, the association tests relied only on the typed subset. In a later analysis, several top co-occurrence clusters were reported to appear linked to parvovirus B19, influenza, CMV and Epstein-Barr virus.

The CDR3 contains 14 residues, cysteine and phenylalanine counted. Of all the DNA, just the CDR3 is kept, 42 bases in frame from base 1. V is pared back by 5 bases and J by 2 bases, with 12 bases lying between the germline termini. The germline V gene supplies CDR1 MNHEY and CDR2 SVGAGI. The cohort comprised 550 to 700 healthy bone marrow donors. At the time of sampling, all cohort members were nominally healthy, though unrecorded immune exposures were likely present. CMV serostatus was recorded as positive for about 300 and negative for 352 of the 666 cohort members, whereas no CMV serostatus was recorded for the donor in question. A peripheral blood sample was provided by each donor, and peripheral blood mononuclear cells were used for TCR beta sequencing. Genomic DNA was extracted from the blood cell samples with the Qiagen DNeasy Blood Extraction Kit.

The specimen sequenced was PBMCs. The TCR originated in a human donor in good health. Rearrangement joined TRBV6-5 to TRBJ2-5, and possibly TRBD1, on 6 matching bases. The bases read TGTGCCAGCAGTAAAGGGACATATCAAGAGACCCAGTACTTC. Its translation reads: CASSKGTYQETQYF.